This TCR beta chain stems from a study of beta chain features in type 1 diabetes. Notes on the study in general: Among all four CD4+ subsets, Type 1 diabetes patients had TCRB CDR3s that were moderately but significantly shorter.

Expressed TCRB transcripts were sequenced, since all the RNA that had been isolated was reverse transcribed. TCRdb's copy holds only in-frame clones and misses some; the assay was immunoSEQ multiplex PCR. The table lists tens of thousands of clones, just under 45% of them singletons, with 0.1% to 0.15% in the top ten. This clone came up a few times. Its cognate antigen is unknown. The junction had 10 bases not matched to a gene; V was cut back by 5 bases and J by 13 bases. CDR3 length: 12 amino acids. Per the germline V gene, CDR1 is LNHNV and CDR2 is YYDKDF (reference sequence). Sequencing was carried out using stem cell memory CD4+ T cells from blood. This rearrangement joins TRBV15 to TRBJ2-7, with 8 bases fitting TRBD1. This clonotype was obtained from a man under 40 with type 1 diabetes. The CDR3 is CATSGSRDRKYF. The CDR3 DNA is TGTGCCACCAGCGGATCCCGGGACAGGAAATACTTC. Combining the CDR3 with reference TRBV15 and TRBJ2-7 gives the whole variable domain DAMVIQNPRYQVTQFGKPVTLSCSQTLNHNVMYWYQQKSSQAPKLLFHYYDKDFNNEADTPDNFQSRRPNTSFCFLDIRSPGLGDTAMYLCATSGSRDRKYFGPGTRLTVT.